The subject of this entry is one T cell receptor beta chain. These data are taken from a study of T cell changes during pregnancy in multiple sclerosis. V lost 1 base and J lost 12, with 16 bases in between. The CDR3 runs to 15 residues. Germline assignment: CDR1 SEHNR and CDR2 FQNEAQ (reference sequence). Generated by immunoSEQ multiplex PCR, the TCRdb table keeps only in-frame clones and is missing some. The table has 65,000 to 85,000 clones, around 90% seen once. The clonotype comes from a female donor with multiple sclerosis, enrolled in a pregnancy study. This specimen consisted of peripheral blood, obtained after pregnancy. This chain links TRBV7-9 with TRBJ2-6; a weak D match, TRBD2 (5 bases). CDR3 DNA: TGTGCCAGCAGCTTAGATCCCGGACTTTATGGCGTCCTGACTTTC. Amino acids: CASSLDPGLYGVLTF.